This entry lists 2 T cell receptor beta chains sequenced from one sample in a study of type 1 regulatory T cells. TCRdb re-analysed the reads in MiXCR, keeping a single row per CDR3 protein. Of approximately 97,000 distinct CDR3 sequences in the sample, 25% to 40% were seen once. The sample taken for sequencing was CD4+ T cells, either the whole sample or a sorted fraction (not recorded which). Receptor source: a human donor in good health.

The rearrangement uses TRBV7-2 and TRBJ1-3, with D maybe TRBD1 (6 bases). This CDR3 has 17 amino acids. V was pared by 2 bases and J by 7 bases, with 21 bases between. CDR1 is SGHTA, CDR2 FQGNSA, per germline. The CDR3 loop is CASSLKSSGTRVNTIYF. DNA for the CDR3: TGTGCCAGCAGCTTAAAGAGTTCTGGGACAAGGGTGAACACCATATATTTT.

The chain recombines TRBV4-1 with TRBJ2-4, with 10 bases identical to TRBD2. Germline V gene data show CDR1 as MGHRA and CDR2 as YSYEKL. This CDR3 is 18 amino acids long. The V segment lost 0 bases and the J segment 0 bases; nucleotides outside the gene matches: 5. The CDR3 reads CASSQEASGRVAKNIQYF. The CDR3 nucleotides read TGCGCCAGCAGCCAAGAAGCTAGCGGGAGAGTAGCCAAAAACATTCAGTACTTC.